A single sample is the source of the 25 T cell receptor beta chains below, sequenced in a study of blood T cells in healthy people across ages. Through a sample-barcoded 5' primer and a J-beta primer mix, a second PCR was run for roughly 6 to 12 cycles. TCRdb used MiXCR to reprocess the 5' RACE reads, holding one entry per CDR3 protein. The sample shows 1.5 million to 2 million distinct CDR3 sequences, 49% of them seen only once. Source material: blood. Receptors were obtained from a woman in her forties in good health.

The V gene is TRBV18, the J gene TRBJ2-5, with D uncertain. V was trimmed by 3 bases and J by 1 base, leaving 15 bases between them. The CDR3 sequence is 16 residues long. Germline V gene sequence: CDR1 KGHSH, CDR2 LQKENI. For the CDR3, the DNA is TGTGCCAGCTCACCTAGAGGTAGAGGCCCCCAAGAGACCCAGTACTTC. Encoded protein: CASSPRGRGPQETQYF.

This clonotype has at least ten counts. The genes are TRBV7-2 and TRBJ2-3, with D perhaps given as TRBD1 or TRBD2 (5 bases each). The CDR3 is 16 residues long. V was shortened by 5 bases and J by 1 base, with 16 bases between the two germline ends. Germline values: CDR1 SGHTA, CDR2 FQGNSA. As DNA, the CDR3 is TGTGCCAGCAGCCCCCTTGGAGGCAGGGGCACAGATACGCAGTATTTT. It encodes CASSPLGGRGTDTQYF.

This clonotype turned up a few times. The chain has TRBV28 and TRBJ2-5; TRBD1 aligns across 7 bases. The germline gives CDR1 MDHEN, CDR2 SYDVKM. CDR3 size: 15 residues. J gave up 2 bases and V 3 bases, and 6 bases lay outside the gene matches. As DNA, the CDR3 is TGTGCCAGCAGTTTCACAGGGGTTAAGCAAGAGACCCAGTACTTC. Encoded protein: CASSFTGVKQETQYF.

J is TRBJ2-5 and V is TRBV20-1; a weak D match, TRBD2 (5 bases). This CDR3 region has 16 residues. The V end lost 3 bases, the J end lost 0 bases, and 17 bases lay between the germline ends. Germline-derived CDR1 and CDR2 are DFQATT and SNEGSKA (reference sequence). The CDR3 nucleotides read TGCAGTGCTAGGGGAATGGGCCCGGAGGACCAAGAGACCCAGTACTTC. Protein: CSARGMGPEDQETQYF.

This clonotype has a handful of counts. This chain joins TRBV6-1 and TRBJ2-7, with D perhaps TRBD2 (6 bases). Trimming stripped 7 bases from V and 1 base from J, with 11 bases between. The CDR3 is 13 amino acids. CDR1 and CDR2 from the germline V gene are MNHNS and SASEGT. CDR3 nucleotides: TGTGCCAGCACTCCCGCGGGATCCTACGAGCAGTACTTC. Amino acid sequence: CASTPAGSYEQYF.

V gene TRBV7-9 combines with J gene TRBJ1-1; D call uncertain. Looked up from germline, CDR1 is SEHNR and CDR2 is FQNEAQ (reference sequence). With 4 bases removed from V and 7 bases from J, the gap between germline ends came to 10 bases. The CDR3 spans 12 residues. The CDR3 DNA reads TGTGCCAGCAGCTCACCGCGGGATGAAGCTTTCTTT. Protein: CASSSPRDEAFF.

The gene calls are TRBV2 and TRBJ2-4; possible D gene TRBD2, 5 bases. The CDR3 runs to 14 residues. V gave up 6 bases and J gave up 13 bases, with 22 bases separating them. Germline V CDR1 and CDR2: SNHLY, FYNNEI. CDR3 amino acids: CASSSGRTYNEQYF. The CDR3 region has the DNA TGTGCCAGCAGCTCGGGAAGGACCTACAATGAGCAGTACTTC.

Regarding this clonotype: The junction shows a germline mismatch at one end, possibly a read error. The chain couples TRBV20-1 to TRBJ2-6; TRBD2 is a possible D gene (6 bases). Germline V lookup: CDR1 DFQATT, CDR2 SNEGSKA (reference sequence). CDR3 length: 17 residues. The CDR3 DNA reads TGCAGTGCTAGAGCGGGCAGGGACTCCTCTGGGGCCAACGCCCTGACTTTC. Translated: CSARAGRDSSGANALTF.

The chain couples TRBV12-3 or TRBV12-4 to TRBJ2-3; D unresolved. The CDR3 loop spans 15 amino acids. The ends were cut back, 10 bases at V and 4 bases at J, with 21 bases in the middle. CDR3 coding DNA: TGTGCCACCTCAGGTGGGCGAGTCAACGCAGATACGCAGTATTTT. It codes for CATSGGRVNADTQYF.

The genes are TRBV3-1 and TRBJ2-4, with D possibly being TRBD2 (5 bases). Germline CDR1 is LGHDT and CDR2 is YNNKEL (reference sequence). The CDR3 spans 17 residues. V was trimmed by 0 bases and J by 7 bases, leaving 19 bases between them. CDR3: CASSQDPTGPPGNIQYF. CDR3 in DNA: TGTGCCAGCAGCCAAGATCCCACCGGCCCCCCGGGGAACATTCAGTACTTC.

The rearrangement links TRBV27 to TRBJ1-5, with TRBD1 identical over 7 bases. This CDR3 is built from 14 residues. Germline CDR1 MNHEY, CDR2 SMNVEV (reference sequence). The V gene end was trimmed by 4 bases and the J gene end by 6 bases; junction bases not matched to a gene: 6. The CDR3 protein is CASSSRTGTQPQHF. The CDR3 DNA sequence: TGTGCCAGCAGTTCTCGGACAGGCACTCAGCCCCAGCATTTT.

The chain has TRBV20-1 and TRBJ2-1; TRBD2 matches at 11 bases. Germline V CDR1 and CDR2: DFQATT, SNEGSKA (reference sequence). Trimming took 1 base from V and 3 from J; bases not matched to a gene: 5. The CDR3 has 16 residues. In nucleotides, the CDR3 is TGCAGTGCTAGAGCAACTAGCGGGGGTTACTACAATGAGCAGTTCTTC. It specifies CSARATSGGYYNEQFF.

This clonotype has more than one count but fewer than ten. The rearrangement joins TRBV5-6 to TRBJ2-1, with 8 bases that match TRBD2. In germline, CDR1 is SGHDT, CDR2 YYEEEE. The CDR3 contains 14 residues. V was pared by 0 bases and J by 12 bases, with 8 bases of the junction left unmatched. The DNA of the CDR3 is TGTGCCAGCAGCTTGGGGACGGCCCTAGCGGGGCAGTTCTTC. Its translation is CASSLGTALAGQFF.

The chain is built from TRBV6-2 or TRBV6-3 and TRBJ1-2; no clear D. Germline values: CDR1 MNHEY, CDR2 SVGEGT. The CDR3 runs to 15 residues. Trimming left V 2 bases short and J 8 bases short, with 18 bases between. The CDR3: CASSYASPGVGGYTF. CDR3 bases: TGTGCCAGCAGTTACGCCTCTCCGGGAGTCGGGGGCTACACCTTC.

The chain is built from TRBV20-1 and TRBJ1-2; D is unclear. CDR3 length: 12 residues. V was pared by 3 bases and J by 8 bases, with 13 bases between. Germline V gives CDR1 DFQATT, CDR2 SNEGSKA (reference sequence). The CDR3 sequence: CSARQYQAGYTF. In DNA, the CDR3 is TGCAGTGCTAGGCAGTACCAGGCAGGCTACACCTTC.

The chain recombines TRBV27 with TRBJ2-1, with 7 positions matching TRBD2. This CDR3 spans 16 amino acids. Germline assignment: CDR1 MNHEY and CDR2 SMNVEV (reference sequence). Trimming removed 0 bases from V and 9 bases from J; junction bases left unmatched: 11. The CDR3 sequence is CASSLSSGEFHSEQFF. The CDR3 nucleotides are TGTGCCAGCAGTTTATCCAGCGGGGAGTTCCACAGTGAGCAGTTCTTC.

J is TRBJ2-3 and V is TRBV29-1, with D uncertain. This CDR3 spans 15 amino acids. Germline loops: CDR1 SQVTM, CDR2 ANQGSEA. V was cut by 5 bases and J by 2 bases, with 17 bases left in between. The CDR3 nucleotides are TGCAGCGTTAACCCCCGGGCAGGTTTCACAGATACGCAGTATTTT. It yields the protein CSVNPRAGFTDTQYF.

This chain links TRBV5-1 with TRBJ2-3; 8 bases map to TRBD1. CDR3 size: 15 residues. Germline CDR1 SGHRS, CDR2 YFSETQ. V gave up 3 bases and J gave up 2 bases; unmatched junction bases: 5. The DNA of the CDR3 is TGCGCCAGCAGCTCAGGGGGCGCCCCCACAGATACGCAGTATTTT. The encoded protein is CASSSGGAPTDTQYF.

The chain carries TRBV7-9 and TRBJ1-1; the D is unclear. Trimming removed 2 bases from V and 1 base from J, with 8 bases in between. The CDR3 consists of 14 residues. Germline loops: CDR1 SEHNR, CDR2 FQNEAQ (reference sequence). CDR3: CASSLSQSNTEAFF. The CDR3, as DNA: TGTGCCAGCAGCTTATCCCAGTCGAACACTGAAGCTTTCTTT.

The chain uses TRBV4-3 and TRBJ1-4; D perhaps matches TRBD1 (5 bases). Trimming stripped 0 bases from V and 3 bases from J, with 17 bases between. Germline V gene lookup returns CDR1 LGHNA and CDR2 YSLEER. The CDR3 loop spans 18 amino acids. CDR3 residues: CASSQDGAAQGPNEKLFF. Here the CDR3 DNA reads TGCGCCAGCAGCCAAGATGGCGCGGCGCAGGGACCTAATGAAAAACTGTTTTTT.

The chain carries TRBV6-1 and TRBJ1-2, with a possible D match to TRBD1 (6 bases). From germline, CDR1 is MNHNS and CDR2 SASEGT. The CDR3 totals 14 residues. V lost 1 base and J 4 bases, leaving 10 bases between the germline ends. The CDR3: CASSEVGGPYGYTF. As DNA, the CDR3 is TGTGCCAGCAGTGAAGTAGGGGGGCCCTATGGCTACACCTTC.

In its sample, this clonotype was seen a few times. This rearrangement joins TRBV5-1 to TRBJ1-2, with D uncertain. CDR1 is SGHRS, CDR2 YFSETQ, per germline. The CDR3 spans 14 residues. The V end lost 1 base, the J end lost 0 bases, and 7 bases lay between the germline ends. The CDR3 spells CASSLSRPNYGYTF. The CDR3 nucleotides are TGCGCCAGCAGCTTGTCTAGGCCTAACTATGGCTACACCTTC.

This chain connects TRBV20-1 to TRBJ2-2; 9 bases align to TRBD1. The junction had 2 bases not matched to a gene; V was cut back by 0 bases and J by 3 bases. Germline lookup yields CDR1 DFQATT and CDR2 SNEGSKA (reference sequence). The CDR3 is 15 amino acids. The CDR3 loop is CSARDGDRDTGELFF. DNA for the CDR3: TGCAGTGCTAGAGATGGGGACAGGGACACCGGGGAGCTGTTTTTT.

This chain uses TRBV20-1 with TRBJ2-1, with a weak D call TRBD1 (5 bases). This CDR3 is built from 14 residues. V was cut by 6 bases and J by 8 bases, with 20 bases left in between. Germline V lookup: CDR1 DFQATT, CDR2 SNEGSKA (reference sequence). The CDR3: CSASQGATLHEQFF. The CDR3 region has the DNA TGCAGTGCCAGCCAAGGGGCTACCCTCCATGAGCAGTTCTTC.

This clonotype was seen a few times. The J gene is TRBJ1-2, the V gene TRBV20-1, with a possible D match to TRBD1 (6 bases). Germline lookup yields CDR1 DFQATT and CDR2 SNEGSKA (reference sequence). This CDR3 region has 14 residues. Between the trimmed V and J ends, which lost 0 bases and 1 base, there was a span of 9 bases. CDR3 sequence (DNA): TGCAGTGCTAGAGATCCCAGGGGTAACTATGGCTACACCTTC. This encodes CSARDPRGNYGYTF.